This T cell receptor (beta chain) was captured in a study of long-term antiretroviral therapy in people with HIV. Samples were assayed with immunoSEQ v3.0 at survey level. Assay: immunoSEQ multiplex PCR; the TCRdb copy retains only in-frame clones and omits some. The data show about 14,000 clones, with over 70% seen just once and under 20% held by the top ten. The sequencing here drew on unsorted PBMCs, taken 1.3 years before starting antiretroviral therapy. The TCR comes from a man aged 40-49 years with HIV.

CDR3 residues: CASSTGTGVNEQFF. The CDR3 DNA reads TGTGCCAGCAGTACCGGGACAGGGGTAAATGAGCAGTTCTTC. V is TRBV2 and J is TRBJ2-1, with 10 positions matching TRBD1. This CDR3 region has 14 residues. In germline, CDR1 is SNHLY, CDR2 FYNNEI. V gave up 5 bases and J gave up 7 bases; unmatched junction bases: 5.